The 20 T cell receptor beta chains below come from one sample, sequenced in a study of CD4 T cells in relation to SARS-CoV-2 and coronaviruses. For these TCRs, the target antigens are not known. Clones were sequenced by immunoSEQ multiplex PCR, and TCRdb holds only the in-frame ones, with some missing. The sample lists tens of thousands of clones, 65% to 80% occurring once. The specimen was memory CD4+ T cells from PBMCs, cultured in vitro. The receptor set was obtained from an adult with COVID-19.

The chain joins TRBV13 to TRBJ2-3, with 9 positions matching TRBD1. Losses at the gene ends were 0 bases for V and 4 bases for J; bases not matched to a gene: 11. There are 18 residues in the CDR3. CDR1 is PRHDT, CDR2 FYEKMQ, per germline (reference sequence). The CDR3 sequence is CASSLGPTWDRESDTQYF. CDR3 nucleotides: TGTGCCAGCAGCTTAGGTCCTACGTGGGACAGGGAATCAGATACGCAGTATTTT. Full variable domain (missing parts from reference TRBV13 and TRBJ2-3): AAGVIQSPRHLIKEKRETATLKCYPIPRHDTVYWYQQGPGQDPQFLISFYEKMQSDKGSIPDRFSAQQFSDYHSELNMSSLELGDSALYFCASSLGPTWDRESDTQYFGPGTRLTVL.

This chain uses TRBV5-1 with TRBJ2-3; TRBD2 is a possible D gene (7 bases). V was cut by 6 bases and J by 4 bases, with 15 bases left in between. This CDR3 has 14 amino acids. Looked up from germline, CDR1 is SGHRS and CDR2 is YFSETQ. CDR3 coding DNA: TGCGCCAGCACCGAGGGAGGGGGGGCAGATACGCAGTATTTT. Translated: CASTEGGGADTQYF.

The chain has TRBV5-1 and TRBJ2-5; D is perhaps TRBD1 or TRBD2 (6 bases each). The CDR3 length is 15 residues. Trimming removed 0 bases at V and 2 bases at J, with 11 bases between. Looked up from germline, CDR1 is SGHRS and CDR2 is YFSETQ. The CDR3, as DNA: TGCGCCAGCAGCTTGGGGGGGGCGGGTCAAGAGACCCAGTACTTC. It is translated as CASSLGGAGQETQYF.

The chain joins TRBV27 to TRBJ2-1; 7 positions match TRBD2. Trimming cost V 2 bases and J 7 bases; bases outside gene matches: 8. Per germline, CDR1 MNHEY and CDR2 SMNVEV (reference sequence). The CDR3 extends over 15 amino acids. CDR3 nucleotides: TGTGCCAGCAGTTTAATGGCGGGAGAGGGTAATGAGCAGTTCTTC. Translating gives CASSLMAGEGNEQFF.

The V and J genes are TRBV28 and TRBJ2-1; TRBD2 matches 10 bases. Per the germline V gene, CDR1 is MDHEN and CDR2 is SYDVKM. CDR3 length: 19 amino acids. V lost 8 bases to trimming and J lost 0 bases; unmatched junction nucleotides: 16. The CDR3 here is CASWGIAGGPISSYNEQFF. The CDR3 DNA sequence: TGTGCCAGCTGGGGGATAGCGGGAGGCCCTATTAGCTCCTACAATGAGCAGTTCTTC.

In its sample, this clone was seen once. The chain uses TRBV29-1 and TRBJ2-7; D call uncertain. The CDR3 consists of 13 residues. Trimming pared 5 bases from V and 3 bases from J, leaving 14 bases between. Germline values: CDR1 SQVTM, CDR2 ANQGSEA. The CDR3 sequence: CSVRETASYEQYF. CDR3 bases: TGCAGCGTTCGTGAGACTGCAAGCTACGAGCAGTACTTC.

This clone was seen a handful of times. J is TRBJ2-1 and V is TRBV11-2, with 9 bases fitting TRBD2. The junction had 5 bases not matched to a gene; V was cut back by 5 bases and J by 6 bases. The CDR3 has 14 amino acids. In germline, CDR1 is SGHAT, CDR2 FQNNGV. CDR3: CASSTQTSGNEQFF. The DNA for the CDR3 is TGTGCCAGCAGCACCCAGACTAGCGGCAATGAGCAGTTCTTC.

V usage is TRBV28 and J usage is TRBJ2-5, with TRBD1 matching over 7 bases. The CDR3 loop spans 13 amino acids. The V gene end was trimmed by 1 base and the J gene end by 4 bases; junction bases not matched to a gene: 0. The germline V gene has CDR1 MDHEN and CDR2 SYDVKM. The CDR3 here is CASSLYRGETQYF. The DNA for the CDR3 is TGTGCCAGCAGTTTATACAGGGGAGAGACCCAGTACTTC.

V is TRBV4-1 and J is TRBJ2-5, with no clear D. Trimming pared 0 bases from V and 5 bases from J, leaving 7 bases between. Per germline, CDR1 MGHRA and CDR2 YSYEKL. The CDR3 runs to 13 residues. CDR3 amino acids: CASSQDQEETQYF. CDR3 in DNA: TGCGCCAGCAGCCAAGATCAGGAGGAGACCCAGTACTTC.

The V call is TRBV19, the J call TRBJ2-7; 7 bases match TRBD2. Germline trimming cut 8 bases from V and 6 bases from J; bases unmatched to any gene: 16. The CDR3 covers 15 residues. Germline V gene data show CDR1 as LNHDA and CDR2 as SQIVND (reference sequence). CDR3 in amino acids: CASSGRAGSSSEQYF. CDR3 sequence (DNA): TGTGCCAGTTCGGGGAGGGCCGGAAGTTCGTCCGAGCAGTACTTC.

This sequence joins TRBV18 and TRBJ2-7, with a weak D call TRBD1 (9 bases). The CDR3 covers 17 residues. Germline V gene data show CDR1 as KGHSH and CDR2 as LQKENI. The germline V and J ends were trimmed by 3 bases and 7 bases, with 25 bases remaining between them. CDR3: CASSPDSGQGTGGEQYF. The CDR3 DNA is TGTGCCAGCTCACCTGATTCAGGACAGGGGACGGGAGGGGAGCAGTACTTC. The full variable domain, in which reference TRBV18 and TRBJ2-7 provide the parts outside the CDR3, is NAGVMQNPRHLVRRRGQEARLRCSPMKGHSHVYWYRQLPEEGLKFMVYLQKENIIDESGMPKERFSAEFPKEGPSILRIQQVVRGDSAAYFCASSPDSGQGTGGEQYFGPGTRLTVT.

The chain carries TRBV25-1 and TRBJ2-5, with 13 bases that match TRBD2. Looked up from germline, CDR1 is MGHDK and CDR2 is SYGVNS. The CDR3 is 17 amino acids. J gave up 4 bases and V 6 bases, and 11 bases lay outside the gene matches. The CDR3 reads CASSPGLAGLLTETQYF. CDR3 nucleotide sequence: TGTGCCAGCAGCCCGGGACTAGCGGGATTACTGACAGAGACCCAGTACTTC.

The chain combines TRBV28 with TRBJ2-7; 11 bases align to TRBD2. Germline-derived CDR1 and CDR2 are MDHEN and SYDVKM. Losses at the gene ends were 10 bases for V and 2 bases for J; bases not matched to a gene: 19. The CDR3 runs 18 residues. The CDR3: CANPWGLAESSPTYEQYF. The CDR3 nucleotides are TGTGCCAACCCCTGGGGACTAGCGGAGTCAAGTCCCACCTACGAGCAGTACTTC.

The chain joins TRBV5-1 to TRBJ2-1; D unresolved. The CDR3 runs to 14 residues. From germline, CDR1 is SGHRS and CDR2 YFSETQ. V lost 0 bases to trimming and J lost 4 bases, with 8 bases between them. The CDR3 nucleotides read TGCGCCAGCAGCTTGGTCGGACCGTACAATGAGCAGTTCTTC. Amino acid sequence: CASSLVGPYNEQFF.

In its sample, this clone was seen once. The chain is built from TRBV7-9 and TRBJ1-3; D possibly corresponds to TRBD1 (6 bases). Germline assignment: CDR1 SEHNR and CDR2 FQNEAQ (reference sequence). V was cut by 4 bases and J by 2 bases, with 12 bases left in between. The CDR3 length is 15 residues. The CDR3 DNA is TGTGCCAGCAGCTCGAACAGGGCCCCTGGAAACACCATATATTTT. Its translation is CASSSNRAPGNTIYF.

The chain uses TRBV18 and TRBJ2-6; a possible D gene is TRBD2 (5 bases). CDR1 and CDR2 from the germline V gene are KGHSH and LQKENI. The CDR3 runs 18 residues. V was cut by 4 bases and J by 2 bases, with 18 bases left in between. This CDR3 is CASSLQRAGNAGANVLTF. For the CDR3, the DNA is TGTGCCAGCTCACTCCAGAGGGCAGGCAACGCTGGGGCCAACGTCCTGACTTTC.

The chain uses TRBV14 and TRBJ2-7; TRBD1 or TRBD2 may be the D gene (7 bases each). Germline-derived CDR1 and CDR2 are SGHDN and FVKESK. CDR3 length: 18 residues. Trimming shortened V by 3 bases and J by 3 bases, and 24 bases separated the two germline ends. This chain's CDR3 is CASSHILGGTAENYEQYF. The CDR3 region has the DNA TGTGCCAGCAGCCATATATTGGGGGGGACAGCAGAAAACTACGAGCAGTACTTC.

This sequence joins TRBV5-1 and TRBJ2-1; 8 bases are shared with TRBD2. With 5 bases clipped from V and 6 bases from J, the junction kept 10 bases outside the gene matches. This CDR3 comprises 15 residues. Germline V CDR1 and CDR2: SGHRS, YFSETQ. CDR3 amino acids: CASRSGTRIGNEQFF. In DNA form, the CDR3 reads TGCGCCAGCAGGTCCGGGACTAGAATCGGCAATGAGCAGTTCTTC.

The CDR3: CASSWGRAGNTIYF. The CDR3 nucleotides are TGTGCCAGCAGCTGGGGGAGGGCAGGAAACACCATATATTTT. The chain employs TRBV7-9 and TRBJ1-3; possible D gene TRBD1, 5 bases. Germline V CDR1 and CDR2: SEHNR, FQNEAQ (reference sequence). The germline V and J ends were trimmed by 4 bases and 4 bases, with 11 bases remaining between them. The length of the CDR3 is 14 residues.

The chain has TRBV27 and TRBJ2-3, with D perhaps matching TRBD1 or TRBD2 (5 bases each). The length of the CDR3 is 15 residues. CDR1 MNHEY and CDR2 SMNVEV come from the germline V gene (reference sequence). Trimming cost V 5 bases and J 0 bases, with 12 bases left between them. The CDR3 sequence is CASSARDGSTDTQYF. The CDR3 nucleotides read TGTGCCAGCAGTGCCCGGGACGGAAGCACAGATACGCAGTATTTT.